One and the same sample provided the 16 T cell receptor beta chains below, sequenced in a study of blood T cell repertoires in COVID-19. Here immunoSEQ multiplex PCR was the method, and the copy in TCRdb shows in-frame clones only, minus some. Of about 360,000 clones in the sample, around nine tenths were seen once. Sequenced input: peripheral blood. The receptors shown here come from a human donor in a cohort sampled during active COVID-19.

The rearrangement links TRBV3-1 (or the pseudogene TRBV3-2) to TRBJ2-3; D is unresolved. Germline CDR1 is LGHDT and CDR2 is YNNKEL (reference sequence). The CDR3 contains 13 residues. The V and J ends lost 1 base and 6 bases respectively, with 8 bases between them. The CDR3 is CASSQVFRDTQYF. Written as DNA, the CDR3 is TGTGCCAGCAGCCAAGTTTTCCGGGATACGCAGTATTTT.

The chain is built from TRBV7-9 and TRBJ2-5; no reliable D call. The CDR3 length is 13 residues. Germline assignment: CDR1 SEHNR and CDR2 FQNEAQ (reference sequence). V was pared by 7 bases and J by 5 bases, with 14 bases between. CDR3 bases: TGTGCCAGCAACAGTTGGGTGGCGGAGACCCAGTACTTC. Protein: CASNSWVAETQYF.

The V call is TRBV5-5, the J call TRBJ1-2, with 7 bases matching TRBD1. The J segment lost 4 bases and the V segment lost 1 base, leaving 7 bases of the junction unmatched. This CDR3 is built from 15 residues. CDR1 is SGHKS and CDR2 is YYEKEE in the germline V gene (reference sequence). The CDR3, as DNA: TGTGCCAGCAGCTTGAGGGGACAGCAGATCTATGGCTACACCTTC. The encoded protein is CASSLRGQQIYGYTF.

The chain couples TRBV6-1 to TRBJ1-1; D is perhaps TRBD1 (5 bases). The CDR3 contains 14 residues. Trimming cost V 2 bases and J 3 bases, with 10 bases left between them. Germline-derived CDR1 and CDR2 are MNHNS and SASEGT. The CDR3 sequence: CASSEQGLDTEAFF. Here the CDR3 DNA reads TGTGCCAGCAGTGAACAGGGTTTGGACACTGAAGCTTTCTTT.

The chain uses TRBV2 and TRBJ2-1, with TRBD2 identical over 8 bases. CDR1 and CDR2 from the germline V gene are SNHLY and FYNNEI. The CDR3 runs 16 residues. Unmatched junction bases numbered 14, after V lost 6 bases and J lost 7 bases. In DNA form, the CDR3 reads TGTGCCAGCAGACGGCGCCGAACTTCGGGGGGGAATGAGCAGTTCTTC. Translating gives CASRRRRTSGGNEQFF.

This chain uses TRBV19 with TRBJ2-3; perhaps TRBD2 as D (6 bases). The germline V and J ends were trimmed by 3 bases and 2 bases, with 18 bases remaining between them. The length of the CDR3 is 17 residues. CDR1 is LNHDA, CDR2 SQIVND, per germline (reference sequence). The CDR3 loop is CASSIRLVGQLTDTQYF. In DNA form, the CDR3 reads TGTGCCAGTAGTATCCGACTAGTGGGGCAACTCACAGATACGCAGTATTTT.

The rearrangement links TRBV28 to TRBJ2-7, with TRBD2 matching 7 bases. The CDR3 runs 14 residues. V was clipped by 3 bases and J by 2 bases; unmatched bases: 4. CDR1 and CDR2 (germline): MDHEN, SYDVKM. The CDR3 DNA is TGTGCCAGCAGTTTCCAGCGGGGAACCTACGAGCAGTACTTC. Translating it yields CASSFQRGTYEQYF.

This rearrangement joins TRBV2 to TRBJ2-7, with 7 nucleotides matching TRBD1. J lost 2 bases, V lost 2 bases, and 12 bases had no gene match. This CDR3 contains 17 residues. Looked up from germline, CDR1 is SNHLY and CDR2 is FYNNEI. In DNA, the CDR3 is TGTGCCAGCAGTGAACAAGGCTTAAGGGACAGAACCTACGAGCAGTACTTC. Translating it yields CASSEQGLRDRTYEQYF.

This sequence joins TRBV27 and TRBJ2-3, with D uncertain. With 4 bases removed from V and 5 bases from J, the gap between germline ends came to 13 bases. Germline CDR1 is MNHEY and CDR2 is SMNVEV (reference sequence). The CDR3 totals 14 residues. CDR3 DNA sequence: TGTGCCAGCAGTTCTCGGCCCACGGGAGATACGCAGTATTTT. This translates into CASSSRPTGDTQYF.

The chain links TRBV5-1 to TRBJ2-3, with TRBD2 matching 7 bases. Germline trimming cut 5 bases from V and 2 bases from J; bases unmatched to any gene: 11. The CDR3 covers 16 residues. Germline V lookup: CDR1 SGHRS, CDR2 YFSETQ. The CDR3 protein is CASRISGGSFTDTQYF. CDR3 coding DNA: TGCGCCAGCAGAATTTCCGGGGGGAGCTTCACAGATACGCAGTATTTT.

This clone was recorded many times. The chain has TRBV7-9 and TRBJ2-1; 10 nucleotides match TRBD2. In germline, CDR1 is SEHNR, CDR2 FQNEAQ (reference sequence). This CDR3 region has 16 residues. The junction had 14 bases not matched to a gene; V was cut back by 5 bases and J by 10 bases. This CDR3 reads CASSPTQAGGPGEQFF. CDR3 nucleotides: TGTGCCAGCAGCCCCACCCAAGCGGGGGGGCCGGGGGAGCAGTTCTTC.

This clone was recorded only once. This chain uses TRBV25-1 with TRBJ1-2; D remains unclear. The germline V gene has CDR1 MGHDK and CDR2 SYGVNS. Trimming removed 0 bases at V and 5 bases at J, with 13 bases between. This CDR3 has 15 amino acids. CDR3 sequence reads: CASSEYINGRYGYTF. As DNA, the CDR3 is TGTGCCAGCAGTGAATATATCAACGGGAGATATGGCTACACCTTC.

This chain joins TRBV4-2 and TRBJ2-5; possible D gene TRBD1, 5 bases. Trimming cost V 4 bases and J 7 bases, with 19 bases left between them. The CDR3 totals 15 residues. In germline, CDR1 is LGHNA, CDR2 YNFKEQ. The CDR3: CASSPAQGPPRTQYF. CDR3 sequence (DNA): TGTGCCAGCAGCCCCGCCCAGGGTCCGCCAAGGACCCAGTACTTC.

The CDR3 loop is CASSQDPDRERSNEQFF. The CDR3 DNA follows: TGCGCCAGCAGCCAAGACCCGGACAGGGAGAGGAGCAATGAGCAGTTCTTC. The rearrangement uses TRBV4-1 and TRBJ2-1; 8 nucleotides agree with TRBD1. The V segment lost 0 bases and the J segment 6 bases; nucleotides outside the gene matches: 10. This CDR3 is built from 17 residues. Germline CDR1 reads MGHRA; CDR2 reads YSYEKL.

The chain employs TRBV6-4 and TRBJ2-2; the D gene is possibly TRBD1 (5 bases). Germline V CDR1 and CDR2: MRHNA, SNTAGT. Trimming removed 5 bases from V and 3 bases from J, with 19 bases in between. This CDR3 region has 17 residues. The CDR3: CASSRGFGAKYTGELFF. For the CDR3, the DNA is TGTGCCAGCAGTCGCGGATTTGGGGCGAAGTACACCGGGGAGCTGTTTTTT.

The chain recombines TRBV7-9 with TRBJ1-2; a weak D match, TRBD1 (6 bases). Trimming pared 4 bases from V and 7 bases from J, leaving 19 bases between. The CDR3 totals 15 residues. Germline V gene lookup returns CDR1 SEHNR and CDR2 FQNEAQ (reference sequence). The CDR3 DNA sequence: TGTGCCAGCAGCTACTACTGGGGGCGGTTCGGTGGCTACACCTTC. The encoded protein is CASSYYWGRFGGYTF.